Included here is one T cell receptor beta chain sequence, with context. Its antigen is still unknown. Within one base of it there is no much larger clone, and no base qualities were kept. Whole blood was collected in K2EDTA tubes by collaborating institutions according to the institutions' own protocols. Collaborator samples were shipped for TCRbeta analysis as frozen whole blood, isolated PBMCs, or DNA extracted from either sample type. The immunoSEQ Assay, a bias-controlled multiplex PCR, was used to amplify TCRbeta CDR3 regions from genomic DNA. Per the source publication's procedure: The number of nucleated cells in each sample was estimated by amplification of reference gene primers within the assay. Sequence reads were collapsed and filtered to measure the absolute abundance of every unique TCRbeta CDR3 rearrangement. For each sample, productive Simpson clonality was calculated by taking the square root of Simpson's diversity index across productive rearrangements. TCRdb stores this immuneACCESS table with in-frame sequences only. Part of the clones is absent; in the studies checked, under half of the shortfall reflects unresolved V genes, and no reason is known for the rest. D and trimming were read from the DNA, whereas the V and J calls and clone size are those reported in that table. This sample is represented by roughly 140,000 clones; more than 75% of them were singletons. The ten largest clonotypes hold roughly 4.2% of the sample.

The sample originates from a study of blood T cell repertoires in COVID-19 (dated by TCRdb to the early 2020s). With respect to the entire study: Samples from collaborators originated in the United States, Italy and Spain and spanned both the acute and convalescent phases of COVID-19. The dataset comprised deeply sampled blood TCRbeta repertoires from subjects exposed to, actively infected with, or recovered from COVID-19. Nearly every sample came with metadata listing a de-identified subject ID, COVID-19 status, age in years and sex. The repertoires were released in a freely available public database intended as a resource for research on the immune response to SARS-CoV-2. The material from the prospective study consisted of cDNA or gDNA derived from T cells, B-cell-depleted T cells, or PBMCs. HLA class I and class II types, where available, came from metadata supplied by the sample provider rather than from assay-based typing. The samples were drawn from the first 160 participants of the ongoing ImmuneRACE study and from more than 1,000 subjects provided by 6 global collaborators.

What the research found in general, with its limitations: The amount of clinical and demographic metadata varied by source and participant and was provided uncurated.

This receptor was obtained from a man aged 55 to 70 with acute or convalescent COVID-19. What was sequenced was peripheral blood.

Here the CDR3 is given as CASSLSVGASGRGTQYF. The bases read TGTGCCAGCAGTTTATCGGTAGGGGCTAGCGGGAGAGGTACGCAGTATTTT. The V and J genes are TRBV28 and TRBJ2-3, with 10 junctional bases fitting TRBD2. Here V drops 1 base and J drops 8 bases, and the junction holds 12 bases not matched to any gene. The CDR3 runs 17 residues from the cysteine to the phenylalanine. The entry retains the CDR3 DNA only, 51 bases that are in frame from base 1. CDR1 and CDR2 are drawn from the germline V gene: MDHEN, SYDVKM. The reference TRBV28 and TRBJ2-3 proteins fill in what lies around the CDR3, so the full variable domain reads DVKVTQSSRYLVKRTGEKVFLECVQDMDHENMFWYRQDPGLGLRLIYFSYDVKMKEKGDIPEGYSVSREKKERFSLILESASTNQTSMYLCASSLSVGASGRGTQYFGPGTRLTVL.